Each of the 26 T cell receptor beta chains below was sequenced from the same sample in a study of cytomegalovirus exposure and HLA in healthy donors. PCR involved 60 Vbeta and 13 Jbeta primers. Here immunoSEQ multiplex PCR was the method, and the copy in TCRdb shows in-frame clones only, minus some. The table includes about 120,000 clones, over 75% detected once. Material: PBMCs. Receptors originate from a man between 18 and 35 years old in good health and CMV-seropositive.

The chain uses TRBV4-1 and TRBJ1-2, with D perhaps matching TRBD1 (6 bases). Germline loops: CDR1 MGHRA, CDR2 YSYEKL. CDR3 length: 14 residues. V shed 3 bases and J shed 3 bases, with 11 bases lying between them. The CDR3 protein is CASSQVTGHYGYTF. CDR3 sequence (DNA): TGCGCCAGCAGCCAGGTGACAGGACACTATGGCTACACCTTC.

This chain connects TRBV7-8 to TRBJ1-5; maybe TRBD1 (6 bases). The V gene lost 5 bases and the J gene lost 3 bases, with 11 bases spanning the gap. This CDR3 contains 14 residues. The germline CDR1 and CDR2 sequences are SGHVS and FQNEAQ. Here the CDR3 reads CASSTNRANQPQHF. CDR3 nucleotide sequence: TGTGCCAGCAGCACCAACAGGGCCAATCAGCCCCAGCATTTT.

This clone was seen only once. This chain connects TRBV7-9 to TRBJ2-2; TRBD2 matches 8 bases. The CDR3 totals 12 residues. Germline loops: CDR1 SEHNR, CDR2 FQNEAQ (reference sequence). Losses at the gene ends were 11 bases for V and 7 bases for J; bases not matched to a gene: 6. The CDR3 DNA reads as TGTGCCGACGGGAGGGGAGTCGGGGAGCTGTTTTTT. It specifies CADGRGVGELFF.

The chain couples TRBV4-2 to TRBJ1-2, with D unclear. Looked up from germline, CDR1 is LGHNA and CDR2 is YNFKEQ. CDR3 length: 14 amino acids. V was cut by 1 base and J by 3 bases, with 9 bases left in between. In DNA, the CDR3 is TGTGCCAGCAGCCAAGTTGCGGGAGACTATGGCTACACCTTC. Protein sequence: CASSQVAGDYGYTF.

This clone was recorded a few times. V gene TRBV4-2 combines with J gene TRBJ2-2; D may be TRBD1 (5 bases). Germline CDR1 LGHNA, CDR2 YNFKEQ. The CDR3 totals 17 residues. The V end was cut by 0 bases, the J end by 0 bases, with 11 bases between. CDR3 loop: CASSQDKGKANTGELFF. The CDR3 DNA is TGTGCCAGCAGCCAAGATAAGGGGAAAGCGAACACCGGGGAGCTGTTTTTT.

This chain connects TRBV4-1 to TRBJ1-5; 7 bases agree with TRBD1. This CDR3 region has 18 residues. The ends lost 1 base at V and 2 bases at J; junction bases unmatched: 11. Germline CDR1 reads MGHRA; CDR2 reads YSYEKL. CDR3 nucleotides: TGCGCCAGCAGCCAAGGCGAGGACACAGGGGCTCGCAATCAGCCCCAGCATTTT. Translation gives CASSQGEDTGARNQPQHF.

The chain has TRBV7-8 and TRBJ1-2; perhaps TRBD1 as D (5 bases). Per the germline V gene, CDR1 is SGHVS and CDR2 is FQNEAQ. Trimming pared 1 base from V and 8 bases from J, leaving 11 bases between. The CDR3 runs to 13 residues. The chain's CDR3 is CASSLGGGTGYTF. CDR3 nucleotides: TGTGCCAGCAGCTTAGGGGGAGGGACCGGCTACACCTTC.

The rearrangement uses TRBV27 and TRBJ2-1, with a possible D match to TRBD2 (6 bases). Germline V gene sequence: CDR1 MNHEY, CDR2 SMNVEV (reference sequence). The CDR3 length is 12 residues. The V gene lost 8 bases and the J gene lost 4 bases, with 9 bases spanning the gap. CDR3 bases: TGTGCCAGCCAGGGAGGTTACAATGAGCAGTTCTTC. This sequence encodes CASQGGYNEQFF.

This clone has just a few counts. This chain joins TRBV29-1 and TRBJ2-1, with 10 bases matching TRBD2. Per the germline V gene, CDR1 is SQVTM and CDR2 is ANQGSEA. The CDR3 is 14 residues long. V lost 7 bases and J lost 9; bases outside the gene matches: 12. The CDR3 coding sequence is TGCAGCGCTGGAACTAGCGGGGCGGGGGGTGAGCAGTTCTTC. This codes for CSAGTSGAGGEQFF.

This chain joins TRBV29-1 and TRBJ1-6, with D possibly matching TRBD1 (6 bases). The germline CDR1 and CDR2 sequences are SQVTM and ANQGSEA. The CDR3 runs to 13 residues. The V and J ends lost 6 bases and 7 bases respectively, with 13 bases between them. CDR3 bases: TGCAGCGTGAGACAGGCCACGAATTCACCCCTCCACTTT. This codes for CSVRQATNSPLHF.

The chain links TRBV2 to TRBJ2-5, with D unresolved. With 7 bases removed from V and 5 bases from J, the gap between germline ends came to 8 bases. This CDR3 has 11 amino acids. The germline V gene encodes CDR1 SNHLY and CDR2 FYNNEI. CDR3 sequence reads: CASNGGETQYF. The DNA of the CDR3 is TGTGCCAGCAACGGTGGTGAGACCCAGTACTTC.

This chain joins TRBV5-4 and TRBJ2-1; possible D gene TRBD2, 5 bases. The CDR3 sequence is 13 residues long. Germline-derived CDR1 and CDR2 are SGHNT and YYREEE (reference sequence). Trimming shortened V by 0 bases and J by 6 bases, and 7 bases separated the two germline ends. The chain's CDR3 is CASSLVAGNEQFF. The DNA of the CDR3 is TGTGCCAGCAGCTTGGTGGCGGGCAATGAGCAGTTCTTC.

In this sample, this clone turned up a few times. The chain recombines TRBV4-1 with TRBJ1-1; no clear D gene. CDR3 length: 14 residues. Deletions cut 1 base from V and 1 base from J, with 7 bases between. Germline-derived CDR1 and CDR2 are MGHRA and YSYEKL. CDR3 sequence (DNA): TGCGCCAGCAGCCAAGGTGCCGGGAACACTGAAGCTTTCTTT. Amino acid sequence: CASSQGAGNTEAFF.

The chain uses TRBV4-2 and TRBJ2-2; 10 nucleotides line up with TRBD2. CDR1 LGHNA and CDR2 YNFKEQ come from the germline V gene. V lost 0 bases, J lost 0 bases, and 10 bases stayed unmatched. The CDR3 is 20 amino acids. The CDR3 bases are TGTGCCAGCAGCCAAGAGGTGCTAGCGGGAGCCTTAGCGAACACCGGGGAGCTGTTTTTT. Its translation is CASSQEVLAGALANTGELFF.

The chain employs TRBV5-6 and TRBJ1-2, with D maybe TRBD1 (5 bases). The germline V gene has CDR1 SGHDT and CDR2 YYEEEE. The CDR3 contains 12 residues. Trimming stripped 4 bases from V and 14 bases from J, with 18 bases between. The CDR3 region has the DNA TGTGCCAGCAGCACCCGGGACGGCGGAGGGACCTTC. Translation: CASSTRDGGGTF.

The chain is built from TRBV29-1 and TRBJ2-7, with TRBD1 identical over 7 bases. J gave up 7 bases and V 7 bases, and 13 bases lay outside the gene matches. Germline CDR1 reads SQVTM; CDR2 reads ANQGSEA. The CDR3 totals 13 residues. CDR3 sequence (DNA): TGCAGCGCCGAGGACAGGTTCGGAGGAGAGCAGTACTTC. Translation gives CSAEDRFGGEQYF.

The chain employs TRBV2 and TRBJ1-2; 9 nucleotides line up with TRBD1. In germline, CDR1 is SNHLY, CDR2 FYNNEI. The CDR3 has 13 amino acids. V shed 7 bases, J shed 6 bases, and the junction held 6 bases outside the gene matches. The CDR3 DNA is TGTGCCAGCATTACCGACAGGGGGGATGGCTACACCTTC. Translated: CASITDRGDGYTF. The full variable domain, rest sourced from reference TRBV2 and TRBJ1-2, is EPEVTQTPSHQVTQMGQEVILRCVPISNHLYFYWYRQILGQKVEFLVSFYNNEISEKSEIFDDQFSVERPDGSNFTLKIRSTKLEDSAMYFCASITDRGDGYTFGSGTRLTVV.

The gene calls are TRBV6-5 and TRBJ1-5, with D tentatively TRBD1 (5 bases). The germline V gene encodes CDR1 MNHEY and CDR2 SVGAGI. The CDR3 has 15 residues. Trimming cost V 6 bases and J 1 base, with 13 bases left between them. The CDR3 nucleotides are TGTGCCAGCAGATCCAGGGTCGGGAGCAATCAGCCCCAGCATTTT. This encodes CASRSRVGSNQPQHF.

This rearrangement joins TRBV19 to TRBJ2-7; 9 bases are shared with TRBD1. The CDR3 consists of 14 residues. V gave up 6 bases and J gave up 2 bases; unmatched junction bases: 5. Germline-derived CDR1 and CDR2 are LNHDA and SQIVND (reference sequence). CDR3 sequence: CASSTRQGAYEQYF. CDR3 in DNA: TGTGCCAGTAGCACTCGACAGGGGGCCTACGAGCAGTACTTC.

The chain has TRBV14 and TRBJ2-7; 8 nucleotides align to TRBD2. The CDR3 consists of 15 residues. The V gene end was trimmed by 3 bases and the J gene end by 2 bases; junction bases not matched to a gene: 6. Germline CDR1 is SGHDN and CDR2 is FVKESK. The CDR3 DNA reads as TGTGCCAGCAGCCAGATACGGGAGGGGGCCTACGAGCAGTACTTC. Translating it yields CASSQIREGAYEQYF. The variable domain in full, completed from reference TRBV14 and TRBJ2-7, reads EAGVTQFPSHSVIEKGQTVTLRCDPISGHDNLYWYRRVMGKEIKFLLHFVKESKQDESGMPNNRFLAERTGGTYSTLKVQPAELEDSGVYFCASSQIREGAYEQYFGPGTRLTVT.

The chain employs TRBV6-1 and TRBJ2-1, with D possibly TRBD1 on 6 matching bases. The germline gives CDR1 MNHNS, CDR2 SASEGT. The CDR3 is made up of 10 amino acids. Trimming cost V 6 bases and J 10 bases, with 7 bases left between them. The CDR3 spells CASSGTEQFF. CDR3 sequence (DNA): TGTGCCAGCAGCGGGACAGAGCAGTTCTTC.

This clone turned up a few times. CDR3 sequence reads: CASVGQGSTEAFF. CDR3 nucleotides: TGTGCCAGTGTCGGACAGGGGAGCACTGAAGCTTTCTTT. The gene calls are TRBV6-5 and TRBJ1-1; TRBD1 aligns across 9 bases. The V and J ends lost 9 bases and 4 bases, in that order; junction bases with no gene match: 6. Germline CDR1 reads MNHEY; CDR2 reads SVGAGI. This CDR3 region has 13 residues.

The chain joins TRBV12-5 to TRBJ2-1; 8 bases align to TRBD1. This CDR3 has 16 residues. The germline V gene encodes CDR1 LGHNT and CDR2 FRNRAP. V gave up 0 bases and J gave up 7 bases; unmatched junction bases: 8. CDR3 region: CASGLVLDRALNEQFF. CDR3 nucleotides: TGTGCTAGTGGTTTGGTACTGGACAGGGCTTTAAATGAGCAGTTCTTC.

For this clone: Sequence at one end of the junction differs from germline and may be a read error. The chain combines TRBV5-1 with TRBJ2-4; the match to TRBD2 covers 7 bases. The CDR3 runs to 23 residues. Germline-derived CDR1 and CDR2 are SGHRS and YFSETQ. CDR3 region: CASSLLPGPRFLLAGVAKNSQYF. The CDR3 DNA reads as TGCGCCAGCAGCTTGCTTCCGGGACCTCGATTTCTATTAGCGGGCGTAGCCAAAAACAGTCAGTACTTC.

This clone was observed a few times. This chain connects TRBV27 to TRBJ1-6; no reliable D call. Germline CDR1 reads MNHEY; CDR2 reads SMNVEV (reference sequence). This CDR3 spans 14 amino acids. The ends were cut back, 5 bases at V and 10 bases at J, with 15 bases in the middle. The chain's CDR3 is CASSLLPGGSPLHF. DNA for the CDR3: TGTGCCAGCAGTCTGCTGCCAGGAGGGTCACCCCTCCACTTT.

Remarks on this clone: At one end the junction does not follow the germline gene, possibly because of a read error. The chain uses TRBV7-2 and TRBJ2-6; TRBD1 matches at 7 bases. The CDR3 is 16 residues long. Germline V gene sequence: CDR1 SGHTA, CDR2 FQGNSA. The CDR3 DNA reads TGTGCCAGCAGCTTAGGAGGGGGCTCTGGGGCCAACGGCCTGACTTTC. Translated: CASSLGGGSGANGLTF.